This TCR beta chain was retrieved from a study of beta chain features in type 1 diabetes. Every bit of the isolated RNA underwent reverse transcription, so sequencing read expressed TCRB transcripts. Libraries were prepared by immunoSEQ multiplex PCR; TCRdb keeps only in-frame clonotypes and omits some of them. The data show roughly 610,000 clones, 15% to 18% seen once. Study results and limitations: In every one of the four CD4+ subsets, TCRB CDR3s were moderately but significantly shorter in Type 1 diabetes patients. Possible PCR preference for shorter templates applied equally to patients and controls. Sampled from patients, naive, central memory and Treg TCRB repertoires appeared more similar than those sampled from healthy donors. There was no resolution here of whether HLA type influences TCRB rearrangement.

The CDR3 is 15 residues long. Trimming cost V 0 bases and J 0 bases, with 7 bases left between them. Germline values: CDR1 SGHNT, CDR2 YYREEE (reference sequence). In the case of this clone: Its antigen is still unknown. The same CDR3 arises from other DNA sequences in this sample as well.

This TCR derives from a man aged 18 to 29 in good health. Sample: naive CD4+ T cells from blood. The chain has TRBV5-4 and TRBJ1-3; unclear D gene. This CDR3 reads CASSLGGSSGNTIYF. DNA of the CDR3: TGTGCCAGCAGCTTGGGAGGCAGCTCTGGAAACACCATATATTTT.